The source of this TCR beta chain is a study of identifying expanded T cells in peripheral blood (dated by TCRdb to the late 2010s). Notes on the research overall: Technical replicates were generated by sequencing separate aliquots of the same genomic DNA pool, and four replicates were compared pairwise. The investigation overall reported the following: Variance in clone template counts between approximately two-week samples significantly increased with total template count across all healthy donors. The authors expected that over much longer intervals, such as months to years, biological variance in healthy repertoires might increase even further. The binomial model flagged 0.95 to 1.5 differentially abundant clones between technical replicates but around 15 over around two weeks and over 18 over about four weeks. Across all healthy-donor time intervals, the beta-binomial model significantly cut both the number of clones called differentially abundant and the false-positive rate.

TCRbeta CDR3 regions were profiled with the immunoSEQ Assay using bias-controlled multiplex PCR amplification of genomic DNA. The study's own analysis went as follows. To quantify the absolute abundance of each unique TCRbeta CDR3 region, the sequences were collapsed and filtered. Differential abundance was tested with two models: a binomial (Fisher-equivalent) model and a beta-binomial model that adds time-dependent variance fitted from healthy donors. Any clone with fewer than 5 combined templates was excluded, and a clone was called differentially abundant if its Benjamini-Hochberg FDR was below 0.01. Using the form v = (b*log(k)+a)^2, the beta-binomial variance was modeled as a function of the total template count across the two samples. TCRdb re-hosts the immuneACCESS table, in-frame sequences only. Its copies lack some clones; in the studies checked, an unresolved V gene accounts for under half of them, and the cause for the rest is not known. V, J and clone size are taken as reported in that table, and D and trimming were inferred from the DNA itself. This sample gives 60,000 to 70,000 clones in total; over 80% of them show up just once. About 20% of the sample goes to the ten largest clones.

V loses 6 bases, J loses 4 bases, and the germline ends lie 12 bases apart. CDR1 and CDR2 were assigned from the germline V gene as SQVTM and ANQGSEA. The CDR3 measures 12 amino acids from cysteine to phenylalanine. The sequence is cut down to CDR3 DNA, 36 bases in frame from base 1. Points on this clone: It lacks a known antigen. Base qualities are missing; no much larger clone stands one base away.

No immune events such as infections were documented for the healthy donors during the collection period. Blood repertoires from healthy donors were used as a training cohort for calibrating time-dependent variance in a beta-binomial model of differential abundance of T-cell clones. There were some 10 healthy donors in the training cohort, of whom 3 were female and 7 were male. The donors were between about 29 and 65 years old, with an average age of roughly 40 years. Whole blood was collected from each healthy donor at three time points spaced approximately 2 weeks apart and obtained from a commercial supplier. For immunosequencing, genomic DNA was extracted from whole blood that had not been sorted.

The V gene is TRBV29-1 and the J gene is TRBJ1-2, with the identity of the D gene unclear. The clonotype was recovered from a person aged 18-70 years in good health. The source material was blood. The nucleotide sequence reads TGCAGCGTCGTAACTTTAACCTATGGCTACACCTTC. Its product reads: CSVVTLTYGYTF.